This T cell receptor (beta chain) was identified during a study of blood T cell repertoires in COVID-19 (dated by TCRdb to the early 2020s). Turning to the overall study: Samples from collaborators originated in the United States, Italy and Spain and spanned both the acute and convalescent phases of COVID-19. The sample metadata nearly always contained a de-identified subject ID, COVID-19 status, age in years and sex. The material from the prospective study consisted of cDNA or gDNA derived from T cells, B-cell-depleted T cells, or PBMCs. Samples came from the ongoing ImmuneRACE study (first 160 participants) plus 1,254 subjects from 6 global collaborators. The dataset comprised deeply sampled blood TCRbeta repertoires from subjects exposed to, actively infected with, or recovered from COVID-19. Where available, HLA class I and class II types were taken from metadata supplied by the sample provider and were not determined by assay-based typing. The repertoires were released in a freely available public database meant as a resource for research on the immune response to SARS-CoV-2. Summary of the overall study and its limitations: Clinical and demographic metadata were provided uncurated, with the amount varying by source and participant.

TCRbeta CDR3 regions were amplified from genomic DNA using the immunoSEQ Assay, a bias-controlled multiplex PCR. In the original analysis: The number of nucleated cells in each sample was estimated by amplification of reference gene primers within the assay. Sequence reads were collapsed and filtered to measure the absolute abundance of every unique TCRbeta CDR3 rearrangement. For each sample, productive Simpson clonality was calculated as the square root of Simpson's diversity index across productive rearrangements. TCRdb holds this immuneACCESS table with in-frame rearrangements only. Some clones are missing; in checked studies, unresolved V genes explain under half, and the rest has no known cause. V, J and clone size derive from that table, while D and trimming were established from the DNA sequence. A total of approximately 68,000 clones appear in this sample, more than 65% of them only once. Approximately 9.3% of the sample is taken by the ten largest.

Points on this clone: The target of this receptor is not known. Base qualities were left out, and no much larger clone turns up one base away.

Reading from cysteine to phenylalanine, the CDR3 counts 14 amino acids. The retained sequence is limited to the CDR3, 42 bases, with the frame set at the first base. Cut back by 1 base and 7 bases, the V and J ends lie 11 bases apart. The CDR1 and CDR2 encoded by the germline V gene (reference sequence) are LGHDT and YNNKEL. Each collaborating institution followed its own protocols to collect whole blood in K2EDTA tubes. For TCRbeta analysis, collaborators shipped samples as frozen whole blood, isolated PBMCs, or DNA extracted from either of those sample types. This TCR derives from a woman aged 45-59 years with acute or convalescent COVID-19. The rearrangement combines TRBV3-1 (or the pseudogene TRBV3-2) with TRBJ2-1; TRBD2 is a possible D gene, resting on 5 matching bases. Sequenced input: peripheral blood. The CDR3 protein sequence reads: CASSQGMRRNEQFF. Here is the DNA: TGTGCCAGCAGCCAAGGGATGAGGAGGAATGAGCAGTTCTTC.